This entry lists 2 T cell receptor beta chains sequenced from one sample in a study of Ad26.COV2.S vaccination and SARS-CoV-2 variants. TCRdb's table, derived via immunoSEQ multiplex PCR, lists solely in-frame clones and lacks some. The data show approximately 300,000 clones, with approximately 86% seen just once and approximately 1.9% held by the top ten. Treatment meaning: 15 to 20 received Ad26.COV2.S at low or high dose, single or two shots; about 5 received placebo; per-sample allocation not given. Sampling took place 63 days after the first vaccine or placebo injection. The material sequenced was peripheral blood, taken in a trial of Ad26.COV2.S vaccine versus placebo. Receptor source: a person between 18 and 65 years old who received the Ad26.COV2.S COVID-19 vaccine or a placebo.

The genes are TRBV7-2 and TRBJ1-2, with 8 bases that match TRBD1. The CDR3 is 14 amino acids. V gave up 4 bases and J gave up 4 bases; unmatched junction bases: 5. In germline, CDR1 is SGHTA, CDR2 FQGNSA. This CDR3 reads CASSSNRGSYGYTF. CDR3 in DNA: TGTGCCAGCAGCTCGAACAGGGGGAGCTATGGCTACACCTTC. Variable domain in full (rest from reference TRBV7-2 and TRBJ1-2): GAGVSQSPSNKVTEKGKDVELRCDPISGHTALYWYRQSLGQGLEFLIYFQGNSAPDKSGLPSDRFSAERTGGSVSTLTIQRTQQEDSAVYLCASSSNRGSYGYTFGSGTRLTVV.

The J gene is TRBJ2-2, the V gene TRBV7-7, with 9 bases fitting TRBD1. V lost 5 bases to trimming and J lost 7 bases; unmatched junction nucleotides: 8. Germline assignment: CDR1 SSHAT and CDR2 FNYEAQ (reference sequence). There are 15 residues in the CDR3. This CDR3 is CASSQGTGKFGELFF. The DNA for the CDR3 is TGTGCCAGCAGCCAAGGGACAGGGAAGTTCGGGGAGCTGTTTTTT.